The source of this T cell receptor (beta chain) is a study of T-cell memory formation after mild COVID-19. This clonotype came up a few times. The antigen is undetermined. 5'RACE, which relied on constant-segment primers, yielded TCR alpha and TCR beta cDNA libraries carrying sample barcodes and UMIs. TCRdb called the 5' RACE reads again in MiXCR, with one record for every CDR3 protein. The sample contains approximately 210,000 distinct CDR3 sequences, 18% of which appear only once. The study, taken as a whole, reports: Shrinking CD4+ clones resided mostly in CM and EM, and CD8+ ones in EMRA.

The sequence derives from an adult woman who had mild COVID-19 (a few samples of this study predate the infection). Cell type and time point are not known. Sample: PBMCs or a T cell subset sorted from them (not recorded which).

The CDR3 here is CASIGTSGPSYNEQFF. DNA for the CDR3: TGTGCCAGTATCGGGACTAGCGGTCCCTCCTACAATGAGCAGTTCTTC. The genes are TRBV19 and TRBJ2-1; TRBD2 aligns across 11 bases. Germline CDR1 and CDR2: LNHDA and SQIVND (reference sequence). Germline trimming cut 7 bases from V and 0 bases from J; bases unmatched to any gene: 5. This CDR3 comprises 16 residues.